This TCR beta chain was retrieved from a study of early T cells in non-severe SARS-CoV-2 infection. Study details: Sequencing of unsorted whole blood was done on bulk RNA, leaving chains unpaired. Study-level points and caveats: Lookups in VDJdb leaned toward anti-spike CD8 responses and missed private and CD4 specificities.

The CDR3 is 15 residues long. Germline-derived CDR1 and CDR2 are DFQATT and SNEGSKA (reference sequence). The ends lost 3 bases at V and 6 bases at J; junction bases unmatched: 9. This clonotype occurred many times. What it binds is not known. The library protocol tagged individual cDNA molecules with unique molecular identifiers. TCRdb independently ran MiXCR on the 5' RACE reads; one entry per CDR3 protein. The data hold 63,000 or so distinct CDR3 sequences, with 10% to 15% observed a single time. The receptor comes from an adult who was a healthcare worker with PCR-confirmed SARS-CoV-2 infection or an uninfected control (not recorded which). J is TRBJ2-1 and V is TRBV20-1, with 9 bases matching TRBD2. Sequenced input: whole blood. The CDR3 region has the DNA TGCAGTGCTAGGGTCGGTTCTAGCGGGGTCAATGAGCAGTTCTTC. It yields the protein CSARVGSSGVNEQFF.